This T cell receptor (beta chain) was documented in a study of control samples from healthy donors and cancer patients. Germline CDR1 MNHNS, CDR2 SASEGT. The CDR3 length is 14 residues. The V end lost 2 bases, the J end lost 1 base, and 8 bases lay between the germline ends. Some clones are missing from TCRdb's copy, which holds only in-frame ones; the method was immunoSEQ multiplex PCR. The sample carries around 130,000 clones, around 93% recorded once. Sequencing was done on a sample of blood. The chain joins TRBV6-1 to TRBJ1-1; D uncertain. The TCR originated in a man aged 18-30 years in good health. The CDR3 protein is CASSEYSANTEAFF. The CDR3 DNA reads TGTGCCAGCAGTGAATACTCGGCGAACACTGAAGCTTTCTTT.